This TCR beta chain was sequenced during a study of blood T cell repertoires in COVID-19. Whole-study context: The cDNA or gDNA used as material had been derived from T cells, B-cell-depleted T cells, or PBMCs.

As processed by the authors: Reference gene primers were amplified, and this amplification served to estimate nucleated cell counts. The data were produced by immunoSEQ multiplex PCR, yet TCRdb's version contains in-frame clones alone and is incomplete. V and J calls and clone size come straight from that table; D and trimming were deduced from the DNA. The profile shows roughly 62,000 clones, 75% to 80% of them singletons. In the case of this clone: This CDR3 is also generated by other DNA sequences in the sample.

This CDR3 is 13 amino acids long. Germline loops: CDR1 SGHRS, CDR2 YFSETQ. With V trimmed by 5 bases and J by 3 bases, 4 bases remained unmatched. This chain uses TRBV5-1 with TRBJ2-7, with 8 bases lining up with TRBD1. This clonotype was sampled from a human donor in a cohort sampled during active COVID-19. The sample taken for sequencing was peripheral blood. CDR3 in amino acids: CASRVTGDYEQYF. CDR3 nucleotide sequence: TGCGCCAGCAGGGTGACAGGGGACTACGAGCAGTACTTC.